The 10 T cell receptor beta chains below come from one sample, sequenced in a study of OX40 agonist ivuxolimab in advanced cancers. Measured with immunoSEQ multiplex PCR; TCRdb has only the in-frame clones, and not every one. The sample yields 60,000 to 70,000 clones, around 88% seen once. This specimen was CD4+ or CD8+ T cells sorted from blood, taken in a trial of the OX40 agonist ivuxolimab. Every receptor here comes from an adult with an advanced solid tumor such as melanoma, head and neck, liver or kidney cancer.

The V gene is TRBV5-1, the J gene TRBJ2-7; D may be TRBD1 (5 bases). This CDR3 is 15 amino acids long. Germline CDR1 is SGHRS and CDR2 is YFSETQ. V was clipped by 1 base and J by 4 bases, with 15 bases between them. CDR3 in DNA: TGCGCCAGCAGCTTGTCGGGCCAGGGAAATTACGAGCAGTACTTC. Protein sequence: CASSLSGQGNYEQYF.

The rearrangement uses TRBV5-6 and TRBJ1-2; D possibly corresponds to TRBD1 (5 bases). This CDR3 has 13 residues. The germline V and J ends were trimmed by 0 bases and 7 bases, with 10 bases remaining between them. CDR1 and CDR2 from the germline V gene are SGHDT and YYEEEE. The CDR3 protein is CASSLEGVFGYTF. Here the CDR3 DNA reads TGTGCCAGCAGCTTGGAAGGGGTCTTTGGCTACACCTTC.

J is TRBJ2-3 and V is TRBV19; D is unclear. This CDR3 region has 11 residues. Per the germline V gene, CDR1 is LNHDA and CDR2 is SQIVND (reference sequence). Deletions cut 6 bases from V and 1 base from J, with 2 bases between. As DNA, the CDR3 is TGTGCCAGTAGGGGCACAGATACGCAGTATTTT. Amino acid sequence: CASRGTDTQYF.

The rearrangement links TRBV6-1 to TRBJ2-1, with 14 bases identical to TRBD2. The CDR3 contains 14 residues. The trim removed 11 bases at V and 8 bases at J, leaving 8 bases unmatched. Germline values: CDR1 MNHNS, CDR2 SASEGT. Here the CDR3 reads CAGRLAGGVDEQFF. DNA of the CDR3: TGTGCCGGGAGACTAGCGGGAGGGGTAGATGAGCAGTTCTTC.

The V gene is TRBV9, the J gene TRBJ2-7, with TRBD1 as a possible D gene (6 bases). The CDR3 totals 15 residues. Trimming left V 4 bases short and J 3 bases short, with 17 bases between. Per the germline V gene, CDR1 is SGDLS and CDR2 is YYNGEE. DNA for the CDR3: TGTGCCAGCAGCATTTCAGGGGTGCCCGGCTACGAGCAGTACTTC. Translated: CASSISGVPGYEQYF.

The CDR3 nucleotides read TGTGCCAGCAGCTTGGGAGCAGACCCGAGGTTTTCACCCCTCCACTTT. The encoded protein is CASSLGADPRFSPLHF. The V call is TRBV5-5, the J call TRBJ1-6; D not certain. Germline V gene sequence: CDR1 SGHKS, CDR2 YYEKEE (reference sequence). The CDR3 runs to 16 residues. The V and J ends lost 0 bases and 9 bases respectively, with 16 bases between them.

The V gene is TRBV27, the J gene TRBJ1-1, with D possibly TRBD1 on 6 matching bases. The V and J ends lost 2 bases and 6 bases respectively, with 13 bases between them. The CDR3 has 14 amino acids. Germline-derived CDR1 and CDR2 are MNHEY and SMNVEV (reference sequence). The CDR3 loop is CASSLLTGSPEAFF. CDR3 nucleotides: TGTGCCAGCAGTTTACTAACAGGGTCCCCTGAAGCTTTCTTT.

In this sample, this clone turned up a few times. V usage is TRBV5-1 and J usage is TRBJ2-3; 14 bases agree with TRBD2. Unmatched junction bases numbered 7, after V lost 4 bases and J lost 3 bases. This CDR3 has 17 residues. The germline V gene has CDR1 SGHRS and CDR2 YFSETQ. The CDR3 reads CASSLATSGGGTDTQYF. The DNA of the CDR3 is TGCGCCAGCAGCCTCGCGACTAGCGGGGGGGGTACAGATACGCAGTATTTT.

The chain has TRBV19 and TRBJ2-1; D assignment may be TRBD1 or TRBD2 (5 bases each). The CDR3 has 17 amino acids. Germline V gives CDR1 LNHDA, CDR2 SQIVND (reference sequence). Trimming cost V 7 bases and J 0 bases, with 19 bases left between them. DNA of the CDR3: TGTGCCAGTACCGAGGGGAAGGCCCTCAGCTCCTACAATGAGCAGTTCTTC. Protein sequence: CASTEGKALSSYNEQFF.

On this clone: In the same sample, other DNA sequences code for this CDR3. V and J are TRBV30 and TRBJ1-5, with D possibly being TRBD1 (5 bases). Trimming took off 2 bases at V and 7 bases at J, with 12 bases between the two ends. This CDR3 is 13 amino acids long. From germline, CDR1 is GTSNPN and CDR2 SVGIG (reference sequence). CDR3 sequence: CAWSPGWGQPQHF. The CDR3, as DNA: TGTGCCTGGAGTCCAGGGTGGGGACAGCCCCAGCATTTT.